The clone carrying this T cell receptor (beta chain) was recorded a few times. What it binds is not known. This entry comes from a study of T-cell memory formation after mild COVID-19. For the study at large: TCR clusters largely stayed donor specific.

Libraries for TCRalpha and TCRbeta carried sample barcodes and unique molecular identifiers via 5'RACE. MiXCR was run by TCRdb on the 5' RACE reads, yielding one entry per CDR3 protein. The sample records roughly 500,000 distinct CDR3 sequences, around 21% being singletons. Study-level results: Memory sampled before infection contained some responding clones, suggesting cross-reactive memory joined. Contracting CD4+ clones lay largely in CM and EM, with CD8+ ones residing in EMRA.

This CDR3 spans 14 amino acids. Germline V gene lookup returns CDR1 SNHLY and CDR2 FYNNEI. V dropped 9 bases and J dropped 1; count of bases not matched to a gene: 3. The sequence derives from an adult woman who had mild COVID-19 (a few samples of this study predate the infection). Cell type and time point are not known. The chain uses TRBV2 and TRBJ2-3, with TRBD2 matching 11 bases. Sequencing used PBMCs or a T cell subset sorted from them (not recorded which). CDR3 loop: CARTTSGGTDTQYF. The CDR3, as DNA: TGTGCCAGGACGACTAGCGGGGGCACAGATACGCAGTATTTT.